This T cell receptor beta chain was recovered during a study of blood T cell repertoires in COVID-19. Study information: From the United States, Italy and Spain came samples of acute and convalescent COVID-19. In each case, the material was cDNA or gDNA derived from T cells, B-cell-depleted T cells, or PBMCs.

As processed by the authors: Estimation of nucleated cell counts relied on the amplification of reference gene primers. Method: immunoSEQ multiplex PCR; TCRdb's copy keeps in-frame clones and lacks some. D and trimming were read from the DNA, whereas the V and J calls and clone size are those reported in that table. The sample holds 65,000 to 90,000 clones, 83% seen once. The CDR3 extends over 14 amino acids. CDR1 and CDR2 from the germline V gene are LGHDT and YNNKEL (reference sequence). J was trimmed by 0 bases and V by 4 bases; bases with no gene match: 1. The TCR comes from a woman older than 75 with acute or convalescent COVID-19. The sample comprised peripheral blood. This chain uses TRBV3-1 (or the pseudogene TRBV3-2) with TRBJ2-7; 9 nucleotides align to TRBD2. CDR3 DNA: TGTGCCAGCAGCCGACTAGCGGACTCCTACGAGCAGTACTTC. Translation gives CASSRLADSYEQYF.